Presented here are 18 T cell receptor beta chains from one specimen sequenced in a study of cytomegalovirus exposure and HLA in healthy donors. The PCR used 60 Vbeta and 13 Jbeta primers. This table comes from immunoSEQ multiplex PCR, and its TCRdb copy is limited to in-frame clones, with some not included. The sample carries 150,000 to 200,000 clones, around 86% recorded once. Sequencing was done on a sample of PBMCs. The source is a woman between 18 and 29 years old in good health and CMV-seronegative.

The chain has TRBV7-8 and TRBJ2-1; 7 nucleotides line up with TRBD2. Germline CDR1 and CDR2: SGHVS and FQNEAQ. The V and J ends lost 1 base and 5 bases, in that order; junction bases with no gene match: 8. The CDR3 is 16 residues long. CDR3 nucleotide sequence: TGTGCCAGCAGCTTAGTAGGCGGGAGATCAGACAATGAGCAGTTCTTC. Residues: CASSLVGGRSDNEQFF.

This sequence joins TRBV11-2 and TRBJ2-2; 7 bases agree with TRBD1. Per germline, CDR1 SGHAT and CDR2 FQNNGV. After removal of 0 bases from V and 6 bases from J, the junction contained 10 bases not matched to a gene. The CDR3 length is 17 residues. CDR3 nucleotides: TGTGCCAGCAGCTTAGATGAAGCGACAGGGTGGCCCGGGGAGCTGTTTTTT. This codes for CASSLDEATGWPGELFF.

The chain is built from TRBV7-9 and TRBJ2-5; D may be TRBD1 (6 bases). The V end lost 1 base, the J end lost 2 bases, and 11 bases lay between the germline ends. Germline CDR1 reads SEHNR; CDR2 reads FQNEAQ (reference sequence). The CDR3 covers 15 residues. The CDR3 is CASSLEQGRQETQYF. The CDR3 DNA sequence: TGTGCCAGCAGCTTAGAGCAGGGGCGACAAGAGACCCAGTACTTC.

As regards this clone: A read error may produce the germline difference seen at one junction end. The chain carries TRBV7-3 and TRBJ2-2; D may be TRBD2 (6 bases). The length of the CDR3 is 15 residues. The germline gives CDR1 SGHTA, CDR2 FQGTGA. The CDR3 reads CASSLTSPGTGELFF. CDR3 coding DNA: TGTGCCAGCAGCCTAACTAGCCCGGGCACCGGGGAGCTGTTTTTT.

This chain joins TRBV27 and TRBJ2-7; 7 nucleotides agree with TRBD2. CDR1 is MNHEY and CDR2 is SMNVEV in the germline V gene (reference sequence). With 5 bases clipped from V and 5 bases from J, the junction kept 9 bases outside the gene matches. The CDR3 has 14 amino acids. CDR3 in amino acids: CASSIAGTSHEQYF. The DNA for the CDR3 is TGTGCCAGCAGTATAGCGGGTACTTCCCACGAGCAGTACTTC.

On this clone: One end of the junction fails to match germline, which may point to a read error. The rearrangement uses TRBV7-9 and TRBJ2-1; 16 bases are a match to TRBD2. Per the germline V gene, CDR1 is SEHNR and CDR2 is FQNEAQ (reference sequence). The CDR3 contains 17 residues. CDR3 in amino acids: CSSSLVPGTSGRDEQFF. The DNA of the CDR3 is TGTTCCAGCAGCTTAGTCCCGGGGACTAGCGGGAGGGATGAGCAGTTCTTC.

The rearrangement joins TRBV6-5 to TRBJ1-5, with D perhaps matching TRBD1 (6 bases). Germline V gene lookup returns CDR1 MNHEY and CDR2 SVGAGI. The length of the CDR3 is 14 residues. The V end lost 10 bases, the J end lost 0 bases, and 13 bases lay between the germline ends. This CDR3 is CATSDRHSNQPQHF. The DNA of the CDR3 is TGTGCCACCTCCGACAGGCATAGCAATCAGCCCCAGCATTTT.

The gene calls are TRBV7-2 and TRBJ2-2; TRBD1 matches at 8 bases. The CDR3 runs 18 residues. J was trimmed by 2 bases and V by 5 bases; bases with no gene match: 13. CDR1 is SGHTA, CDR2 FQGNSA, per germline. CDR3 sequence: CASSLVGWGTGNTGELFF. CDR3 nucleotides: TGTGCCAGCAGCCTCGTAGGGTGGGGGACAGGTAACACCGGGGAGCTGTTTTTT.

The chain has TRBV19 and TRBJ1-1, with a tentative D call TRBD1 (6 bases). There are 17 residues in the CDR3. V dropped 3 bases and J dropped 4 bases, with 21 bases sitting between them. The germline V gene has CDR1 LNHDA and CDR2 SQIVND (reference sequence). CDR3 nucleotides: TGTGCCAGTAGTATGGGTCTGAGGACAGCGCGTTTCACTGAAGCTTTCTTT. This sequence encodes CASSMGLRTARFTEAFF.

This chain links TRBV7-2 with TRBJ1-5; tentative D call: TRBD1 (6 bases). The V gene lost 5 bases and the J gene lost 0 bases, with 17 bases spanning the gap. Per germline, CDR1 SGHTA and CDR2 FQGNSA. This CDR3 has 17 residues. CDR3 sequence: CASSLYGTPYSNQPQHF. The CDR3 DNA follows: TGTGCCAGCAGCCTCTACGGGACACCCTATAGCAATCAGCCCCAGCATTTT.

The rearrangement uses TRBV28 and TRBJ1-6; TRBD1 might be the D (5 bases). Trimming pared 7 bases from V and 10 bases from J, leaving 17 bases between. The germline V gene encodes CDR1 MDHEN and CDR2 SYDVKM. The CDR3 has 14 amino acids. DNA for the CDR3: TGTGCCAGCACCCTGGGGGGGTCGCGATCACCCCTCCACTTT. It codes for CASTLGGSRSPLHF.

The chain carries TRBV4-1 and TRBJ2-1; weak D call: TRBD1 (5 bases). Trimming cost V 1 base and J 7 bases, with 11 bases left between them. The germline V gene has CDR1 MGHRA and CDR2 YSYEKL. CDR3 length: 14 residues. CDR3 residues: CASSQGAGWNEQFF. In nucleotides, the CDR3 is TGCGCCAGCAGCCAAGGGGCAGGGTGGAATGAGCAGTTCTTC.

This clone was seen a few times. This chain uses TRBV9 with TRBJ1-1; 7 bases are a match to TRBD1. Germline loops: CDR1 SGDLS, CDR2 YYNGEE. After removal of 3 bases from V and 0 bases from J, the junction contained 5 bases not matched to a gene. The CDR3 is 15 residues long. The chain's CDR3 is CASSARTGLNTEAFF. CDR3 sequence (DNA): TGTGCCAGCAGCGCCAGGACAGGATTGAACACTGAAGCTTTCTTT.

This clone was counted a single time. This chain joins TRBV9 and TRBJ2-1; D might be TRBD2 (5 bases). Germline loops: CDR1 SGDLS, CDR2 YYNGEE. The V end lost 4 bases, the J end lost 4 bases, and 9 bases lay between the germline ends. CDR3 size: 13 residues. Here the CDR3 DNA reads TGTGCCAGCAGCTTCGGGGATTACAATGAGCAGTTCTTC. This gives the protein CASSFGDYNEQFF. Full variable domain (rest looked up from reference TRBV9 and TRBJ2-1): DSGVTQTPKHLITATGQRVTLRCSPRSGDLSVYWYQQSLDQGLQFLIQYYNGEERAKGNILERFSAQQFPDLHSELNLSSLELGDSALYFCASSFGDYNEQFFGPGTRLTVL.

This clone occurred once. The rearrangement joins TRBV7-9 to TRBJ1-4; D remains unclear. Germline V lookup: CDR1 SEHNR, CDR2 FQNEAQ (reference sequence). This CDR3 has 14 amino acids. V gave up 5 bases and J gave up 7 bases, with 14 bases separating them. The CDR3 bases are TGTGCCAGCAGCGGTTCCGGGAGAAGTGAAAAACTGTTTTTT. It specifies CASSGSGRSEKLFF.

CDR3 loop: CASSWTGGLGTEAFF. DNA of the CDR3: TGCGCCAGCAGCTGGACAGGGGGGCTGGGCACTGAAGCTTTCTTT. The chain combines TRBV5-1 with TRBJ1-1, with TRBD1 matching 10 bases. The CDR3 runs 15 residues. After removal of 3 bases from V and 4 bases from J, the junction contained 6 bases not matched to a gene. The germline V gene has CDR1 SGHRS and CDR2 YFSETQ. The whole variable domain, remainder taken from reference TRBV5-1 and TRBJ1-1, is KAGVTQTPRYLIKTRGQQVTLSCSPISGHRSVSWYQQTPGQGLQFLFEYFSETQRNKGNFPGRFSGRQFSNSRSEMNVSTLELGDSALYLCASSWTGGLGTEAFFGQGTRLTVV.

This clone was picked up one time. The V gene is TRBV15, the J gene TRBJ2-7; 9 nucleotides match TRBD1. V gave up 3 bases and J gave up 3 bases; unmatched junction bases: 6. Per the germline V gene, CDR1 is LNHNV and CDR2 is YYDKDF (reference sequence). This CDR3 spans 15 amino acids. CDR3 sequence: CATSSPGQGVYEQYF. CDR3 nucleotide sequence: TGTGCCACCAGCAGCCCGGGACAGGGCGTCTACGAGCAGTACTTC.

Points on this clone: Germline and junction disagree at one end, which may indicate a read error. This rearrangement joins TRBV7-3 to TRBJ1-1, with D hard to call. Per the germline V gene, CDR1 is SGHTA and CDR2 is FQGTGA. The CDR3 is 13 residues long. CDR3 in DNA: TGTGCCACCAGCGGAGAACGGAACACTGAAGCTTTCTTT. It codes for CATSGERNTEAFF.